This record concerns one TCR beta chain sequence. The V gene's germline CDR1 is MDHEN and CDR2 SYDVKM. The CDR3 runs 16 residues. Trimming pared 6 bases from V and 2 bases from J, leaving 18 bases between. Original data processing: Amplification with reference gene primers provided the estimates of nucleated cell counts. Generated by immunoSEQ multiplex PCR, the TCRdb table keeps only in-frame clones and is missing some. V and J calls and clone size are given by that table; D and trimming were obtained from the DNA. The data contain about 54,000 clones, roughly 76% of them seen just once; the ten biggest clones take up roughly 5.5%. The data were obtained in a study of blood T cell repertoires in COVID-19.

This sequence originates from a woman aged 60-75 years with acute or convalescent COVID-19. The gene calls are TRBV28 and TRBJ2-3, with unresolved D. Sequenced input: peripheral blood. The CDR3 loop is CASRNSIRPTTDTQYF. The CDR3 DNA is TGTGCCAGCAGAAATAGCATCCGCCCTACCACAGATACGCAGTATTTT. The complete variable domain, with remaining parts taken from reference TRBV28 and TRBJ2-3, reads DVKVTQSSRYLVKRTGEKVFLECVQDMDHENMFWYRQDPGLGLRLIYFSYDVKMKEKGDIPEGYSVSREKKERFSLILESASTNQTSMYLCASRNSIRPTTDTQYFGPGTRLTVL.